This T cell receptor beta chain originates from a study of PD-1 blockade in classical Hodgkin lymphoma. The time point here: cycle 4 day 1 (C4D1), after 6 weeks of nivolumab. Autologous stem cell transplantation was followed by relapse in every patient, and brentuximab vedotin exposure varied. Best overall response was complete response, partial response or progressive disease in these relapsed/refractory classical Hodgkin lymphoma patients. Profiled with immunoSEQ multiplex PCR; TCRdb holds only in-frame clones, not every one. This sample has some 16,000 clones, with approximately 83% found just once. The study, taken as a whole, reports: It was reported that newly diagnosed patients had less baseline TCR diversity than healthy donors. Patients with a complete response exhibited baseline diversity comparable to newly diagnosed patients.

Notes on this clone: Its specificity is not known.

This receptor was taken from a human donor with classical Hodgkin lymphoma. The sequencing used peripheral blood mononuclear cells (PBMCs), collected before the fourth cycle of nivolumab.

The CDR3 sequence: CASSVLQGHEQYF. DNA of the CDR3: TGTGCCAGCAGCGTTTTACAGGGCCACGAGCAGTACTTC. The V gene is TRBV9, the J gene TRBJ2-7, with D maybe TRBD1 (6 bases). The V end was cut by 2 bases, the J end by 5 bases, with 11 bases between. Germline V gene data show CDR1 as SGDLS and CDR2 as YYNGEE. The CDR3 sequence is 13 residues long.